Below, 6 T cell receptor beta chains from the same sample are listed, as sequenced in a study of T-cell reconstitution after alpha-beta-depleted transplantation in children. The library targeted TCRbeta and was prepared with unique molecular identifiers. TCRdb called the PCR reads again in MiXCR, with one record for every CDR3 protein. Of hundreds of thousands of distinct CDR3 sequences in the sample, approximately 17% were seen once. The input for sequencing was PBMCs, mostly from graft donor cells, taken 360 days after TCRalphabeta/CD19-depleted stem cell transplant. These receptors came from a male patient aged 2 to 9 who had a stem cell transplant for acute lymphoblastic leukemia, so the T cells may come from the graft donor.

The CDR3: CASRTPGLLEQYF. The DNA for the CDR3 is TGCGCCAGCAGAACTCCTGGACTCCTCGAGCAGTACTTC. The chain is built from TRBV5-1 and TRBJ2-7; perhaps TRBD2 as D (5 bases). Germline lookup yields CDR1 SGHRS and CDR2 YFSETQ. V was shortened by 5 bases and J by 6 bases, with 15 bases between the two germline ends. The CDR3 has 13 residues. Complete variable domain (other parts from reference TRBV5-1 and TRBJ2-7): KAGVTQTPRYLIKTRGQQVTLSCSPISGHRSVSWYQQTPGQGLQFLFEYFSETQRNKGNFPGRFSGRQFSNSRSEMNVSTLELGDSALYLCASRTPGLLEQYFGPGTRLTVT.

The V gene is TRBV28, the J gene TRBJ1-6; D is undetermined. CDR1 MDHEN and CDR2 SYDVKM come from the germline V gene. V shed 4 bases and J shed 10 bases, with 5 bases lying between them. This CDR3 contains 11 residues. CDR3 amino acids: CASSSRSPLHF. Written as DNA, the CDR3 is TGTGCCAGCAGTTCCCGGTCACCCCTCCACTTT.

The table lists this clonotype with a few counts. The V call is TRBV7-2, the J call TRBJ2-3, with D possibly TRBD2 on 5 matching bases. This CDR3 is 14 amino acids long. The germline CDR1 and CDR2 sequences are SGHTA and FQGNSA. The V and J ends lost 5 bases and 6 bases respectively, with 15 bases between them. For the CDR3, the DNA is TGTGCCAGCAGCCCAGGACTGGACCTGGATACGCAGTATTTT. This gives the protein CASSPGLDLDTQYF. The whole variable domain, remainder taken from reference TRBV7-2 and TRBJ2-3, is GAGVSQSPSNKVTEKGKDVELRCDPISGHTALYWYRQSLGQGLEFLIYFQGNSAPDKSGLPSDRFSAERTGGSVSTLTIQRTQQEDSAVYLCASSPGLDLDTQYFGPGTRLTVL.

The chain has TRBV5-1 and TRBJ1-3; TRBD1 might be the D (6 bases). Germline CDR1 SGHRS, CDR2 YFSETQ. This CDR3 is built from 16 residues. The V end lost 4 bases, the J end lost 0 bases, and 14 bases lay between the germline ends. CDR3 bases: TGCGCCAGCAGCAAGGACAGCCGCCCCTCTGGAAACACCATATATTTT. Its translation is CASSKDSRPSGNTIYF.

The chain combines TRBV12-3 or TRBV12-4 with TRBJ2-3; 9 bases map to TRBD1. Trimming at V came to 6 bases and at J to 1 base, leaving 2 bases not matched to a gene. The CDR3 totals 14 residues. CDR3 amino acids: CASRWTGGTDTQYF. For the CDR3, the DNA is TGTGCCAGCAGATGGACAGGGGGCACAGATACGCAGTATTTT.

The chain has TRBV5-5 and TRBJ2-3, with 8 bases fitting TRBD2. V dropped 4 bases and J dropped 2; count of bases not matched to a gene: 6. The CDR3 runs 15 residues. CDR1 and CDR2 from the germline V gene are SGHKS and YYEKEE (reference sequence). DNA for the CDR3: TGTGCCAGCAGCGTCCGGGAGGGTTCCACAGATACGCAGTATTTT. Translation: CASSVREGSTDTQYF. The full variable domain, rest sourced from reference TRBV5-5 and TRBJ2-3, is DAGVTQSPTHLIKTRGQQVTLRCSPISGHKSVSWYQQVLGQGPQFIFQYYEKEERGRGNFPDRFSARQFPNYSSELNVNALLLGDSALYLCASSVREGSTDTQYFGPGTRLTVL.